The sequence of this TCR beta chain was determined in a study of coeliac disease. Study-wide background: Coeliac patients had active, refractory type I, or gluten-free-diet-controlled disease.

CDR1 KGHSH and CDR2 LQKENI come from the germline V gene. Trimming left V 3 bases short and J 7 bases short, with 13 bases between. This CDR3 has 15 amino acids. Sequenced by immunoSEQ multiplex PCR; TCRdb stores in-frame clones only, minus some. Of about 4,700 clones in the sample, about 65% were seen once. Sequencing used one aliquot of 500,000 cells per fraction. Study-level results: Largely private TRB repertoires meant most sequences were sample-unique. Intraepithelial and lamina propria fractions were not highly pure, so cross-contamination was possible.

Note on this clone: Its antigen is currently unknown.

Material for sequencing was lamina propria lymphocytes from the gut. This sequence was found in a woman in her 70s with celiac disease. The J gene is TRBJ1-6, the V gene TRBV18, with D possibly TRBD1 on 6 matching bases. The CDR3 is CASSPPGQGNSPLHF. Here the CDR3 DNA reads TGTGCCAGCTCACCCCCCGGGCAGGGGAATTCACCCCTCCACTTT.